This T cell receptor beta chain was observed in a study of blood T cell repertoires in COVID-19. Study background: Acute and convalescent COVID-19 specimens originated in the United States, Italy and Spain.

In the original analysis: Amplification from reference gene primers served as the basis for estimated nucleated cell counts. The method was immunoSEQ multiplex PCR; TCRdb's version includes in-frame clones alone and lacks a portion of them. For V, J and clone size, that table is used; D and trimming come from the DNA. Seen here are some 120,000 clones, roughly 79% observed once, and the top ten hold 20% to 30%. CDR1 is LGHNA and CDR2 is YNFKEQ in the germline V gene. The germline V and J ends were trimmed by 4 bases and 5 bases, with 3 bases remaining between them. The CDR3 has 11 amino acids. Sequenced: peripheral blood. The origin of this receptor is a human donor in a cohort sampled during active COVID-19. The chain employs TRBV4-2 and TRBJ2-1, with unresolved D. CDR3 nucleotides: TGTGCCAGCAGCCTAGACAATGAGCAGTTCTTC. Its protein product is CASSLDNEQFF.